Given below is one T cell receptor (beta chain) in context. Its antigen is not identified. CD45RO-negative CD8 cells positively selected for CCR7 made up the naive population, which excluded terminally differentiated effector memory CD45RA+ cells. This entry belongs to a study of shared clonotypes between healthy human individuals. General study findings and limits: The sharing of approximately 4.6% of naive CD4 clonotypes was seen across a handful of donors.

Losses at the gene ends were 5 bases for V and 5 bases for J; bases not matched to a gene: 14. This CDR3 region has 18 residues. Germline lookup yields CDR1 SEHNR and CDR2 FQNEAQ (reference sequence). The table came from immunoSEQ multiplex PCR; TCRdb's copy has only in-frame clones and leaves some out. The table shows about 2.1 million clones, with roughly 91% occurring only once. The source of this sequence is a man aged 18 to 29 in good health. Some clones in this sample may be carry-over from other donors' samples. The J gene is TRBJ2-2, the V gene TRBV7-9, with 10 bases lining up with TRBD2. The specimen sequenced was naive CD8+ T cells from PBMCs. The CDR3 DNA is TGTGCCAGCAGCCCTTTGGGGAAGCGGGAGGGCCGGACCGGGGAGCTGTTTTTT. Translation gives CASSPLGKREGRTGELFF.